This record covers a single T cell receptor (beta chain). Its antigen is not identified. Trimming cost V 2 bases and J 2 bases, with 9 bases left between them. The CDR3 spans 14 residues. CDR1 MGHRA and CDR2 YSYEKL come from the germline V gene. The data derive from a study of long-term antiretroviral therapy in people with HIV. Study-level points and caveats: Investigators report no available data on ART adherence, viral resistance or therapy changes. Despite increasing after ART, diversity remained lower than that of transplant donor controls.

Survey-level immunoSEQ v3.0 assays were run. Each sample aimed for about 35,000-55,000 sequenced T-cell genomes. TCRdb keeps only in-frame clones here, not all; method: immunoSEQ multiplex PCR. The table lists 20,000 to 30,000 clones, more than 70% of them singletons, with approximately 4.6% in the top ten. The receptor's source is a young man with HIV. The V call is TRBV4-1, the J call TRBJ1-2, with D perhaps TRBD1 (6 bases). The input for sequencing was unsorted PBMCs, taken 3 years after starting antiretroviral therapy. The CDR3 DNA reads as TGCGCCAGCAGCCAACCACAGGGAAACTATGGCTACACCTTC. Translation: CASSQPQGNYGYTF.